The rows below give T cell receptor beta chains drawn from one sample of a study of blood T cells in healthy people across ages. One entry per CDR3 protein, called by TCRdb with MiXCR from the 5' RACE reads. The data hold about 1.4 million distinct CDR3 sequences, with around 59% observed a single time. Sequenced input: blood. The receptor source for this set is a man aged 18-30 years in good health. CDR3s include the opening cysteine and the closing phenylalanine or tryptophan. Fields, in order: clone size, V gene, D gene, CDR3 length, J gene, CDR3 protein, CDR3 DNA. The D gene is left open where the match is weak. The size of a clone is reported for some rows only, either as once, few or many, or as a class for expanded clones.

>.|TRBV10-3|.|13|TRBJ2-5
CAISESGSETQYF
TGTGCCATCAGTGAGTCGGGGTCTGAGACCCAGTACTTC
>.|TRBV20-1|.|12|TRBJ2-1
CSARGGINEQFF
TGCAGTGCTAGAGGGGGCATCAATGAGCAGTTCTTC
>few|TRBV12-3/TRBV12-4|.|15|TRBJ1-5
CASSLDGRSNQPQHF
TGTGCCAGCAGTTTAGACGGACGGAGCAATCAGCCCCAGCATTTT
>few|TRBV4-1|TRBD2|18|TRBJ2-2
CASSQVTTVAGVTGELFF
TGCGCCAGCAGCCAAGTGACTACTGTAGCGGGAGTCACCGGGGAGCTGTTTTTT
>.|TRBV6-6|.|12|TRBJ2-2
CASGEEPGELFF
TGTGCCAGCGGAGAAGAACCCGGGGAGCTGTTTTTT
>few|TRBV5-1|.|13|TRBJ2-7
CASSLGVLDEQYF
TGCGCCAGCAGCTTGGGAGTGTTGGACGAGCAGTACTTC
>.|TRBV4-1|TRBD1|16|TRBJ2-6
CASSPTTGAGANVLTF
TGCGCCAGCAGCCCCACGACAGGGGCTGGGGCCAACGTCCTGACTTTC
>.|TRBV28|TRBD1|16|TRBJ2-3
CASSTRTGASTDTQYF
TGTGCCAGCAGTACAAGGACAGGGGCGAGCACAGATACGCAGTATTTT
>.|TRBV12-3/TRBV12-4|.|17|TRBJ2-2
CASPLRPYGSNTGELFF
TGTGCCAGCCCCCTGAGACCGTATGGCTCTAACACCGGGGAGCTGTTTTTT
>.|TRBV29-1|.|13|TRBJ2-5
CSASTGGNNEQYF
TGCAGCGCTAGCACCGGGGGTAACAATGAGCAGTACTTC
>.|TRBV5-4|TRBD2|15|TRBJ2-1
CASSFTGRAIYEQFF
TGTGCCAGCAGCTTTACCGGGAGGGCCATCTATGAGCAGTTCTTT
>.|TRBV5-1|.|19|TRBJ2-7
CASSLAQGDLYSFHYEQYF
TGCGCCAGCAGCTTGGCCCAGGGAGACCTCTACAGCTTTCACTACGAGCAGTACTTC
>.|TRBV7-2|.|14|TRBJ2-6
CASSLDYGANVLTF
TGTGCCAGCAGCTTAGACTATGGGGCCAACGTCCTGACTTTC
>.|TRBV20-1|TRBD2|14|TRBJ2-3
CSAQTSGSPDTQYF
TGCAGTGCGCAGACTAGCGGGAGCCCAGATACGCAGTATTTT
>once|TRBV6-2/TRBV6-3|.|15|TRBJ2-7
CASSYSSRGIGEQYF
TGTGCCAGCAGTTACTCGTCTAGAGGTATAGGCGAGCAGTACTTC
>few|TRBV4-2|.|12|TRBJ2-1
CASSQGPNEQFF
TGTGCCAGCAGCCAAGGGCCCAATGAGCAGTTCTTC
>once|TRBV3-1|TRBD1|15|TRBJ2-7
CASSQVGDRSYEQYF
TGTGCCAGCAGCCAAGTTGGGGACAGAAGCTACGAGCAGTACTTC
>.|TRBV18|.|13|TRBJ2-1
CAGRWGSFDEQFF
TGTGCCGGCCGTTGGGGTAGCTTCGATGAGCAGTTCTTC
>few|TRBV29-1|.|13|TRBJ2-7
CSVYLDSSYEQYF
TGCAGCGTTTACCTAGACAGTTCCTACGAGCAGTACTTC
>few|TRBV7-2|TRBD2|15|TRBJ2-7
CASSFSSGDSYEQYF
TGTGCCAGCAGCTTCTCTAGCGGGGACTCCTACGAGCAGTACTTC